The 3 T cell receptor beta chains below come from one sample, sequenced in a study of OX40 agonist ivuxolimab in advanced cancers. Library prep was done by the immunoSEQ multiplex PCR assay. Sourced from immuneACCESS, this table was stored by TCRdb with only in-frame sequences that have V and J called. A share of the clones is absent; for the studies checked, an unresolved V gene accounts for under half, and the remainder has no known explanation. The sample table shows roughly 92,000 clones, and about 89% are seen once. The ten largest clones take up 8.7% of the sample. Sequenced here: CD4+ or CD8+ T cells sorted from blood, sampled in a trial of the OX40 agonist ivuxolimab. The receptor source for this set is an adult with an advanced solid tumor such as melanoma, head and neck, liver or kidney cancer.

The rearrangement uses TRBV4-2 and TRBJ2-3, with TRBD2 matching 7 bases. Trimming at V came to 7 bases and at J to 1 base, leaving 8 bases not matched to a gene. Germline V gene sequence: CDR1 LGHNA, CDR2 YNFKEQ. The CDR3 has 15 amino acids. The CDR3 protein is CASTHGLVGTDTQYF. As DNA, the CDR3 is TGTGCCAGCACCCACGGACTAGTCGGCACAGATACGCAGTATTTT.

The chain recombines TRBV9 with TRBJ2-2; the D is unclear. The CDR3 contains 14 residues. Germline values: CDR1 SGDLS, CDR2 YYNGEE. V shed 2 bases and J shed 6 bases, with 11 bases lying between them. This chain's CDR3 is CASSVSYGPGELFF. The CDR3 nucleotides read TGTGCCAGCAGCGTCTCCTATGGGCCCGGGGAGCTGTTTTTT.

The rearrangement uses TRBV19 and TRBJ2-3; D is uncertain. This CDR3 has 12 residues. Germline lookup yields CDR1 LNHDA and CDR2 SQIVND (reference sequence). The V end lost 0 bases, the J end lost 7 bases, and 5 bases lay between the germline ends. The CDR3 loop is CASSIEGNTQYF. The CDR3 region has the DNA TGTGCCAGTAGTATAGAGGGGAATACGCAGTATTTT.